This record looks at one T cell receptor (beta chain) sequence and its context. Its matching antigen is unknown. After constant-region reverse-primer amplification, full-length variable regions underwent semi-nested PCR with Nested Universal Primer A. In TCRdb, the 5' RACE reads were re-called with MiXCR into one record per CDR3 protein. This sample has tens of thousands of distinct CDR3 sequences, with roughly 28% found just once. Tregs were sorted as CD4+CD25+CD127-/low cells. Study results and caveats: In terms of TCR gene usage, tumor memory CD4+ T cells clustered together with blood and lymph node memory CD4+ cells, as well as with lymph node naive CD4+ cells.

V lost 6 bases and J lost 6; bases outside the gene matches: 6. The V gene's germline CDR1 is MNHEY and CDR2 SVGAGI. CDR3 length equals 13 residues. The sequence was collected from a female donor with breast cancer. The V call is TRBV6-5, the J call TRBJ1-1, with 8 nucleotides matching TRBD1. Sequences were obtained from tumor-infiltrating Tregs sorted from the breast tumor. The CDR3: CASSWTGRAEAFF. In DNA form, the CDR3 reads TGTGCCAGCAGCTGGACAGGGAGGGCTGAAGCTTTCTTT.